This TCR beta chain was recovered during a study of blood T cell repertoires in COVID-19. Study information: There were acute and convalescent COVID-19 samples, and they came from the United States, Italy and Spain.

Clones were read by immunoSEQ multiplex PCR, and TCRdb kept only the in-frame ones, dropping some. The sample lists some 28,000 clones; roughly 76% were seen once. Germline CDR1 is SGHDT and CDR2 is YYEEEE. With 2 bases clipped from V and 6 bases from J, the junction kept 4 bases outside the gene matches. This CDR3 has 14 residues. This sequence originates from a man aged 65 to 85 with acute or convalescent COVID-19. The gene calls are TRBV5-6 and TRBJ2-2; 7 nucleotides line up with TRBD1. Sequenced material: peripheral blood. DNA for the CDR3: TGTGCCAGCAGCTTACAGGGGACCGCCGGGGAGCTGTTTTTT. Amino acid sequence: CASSLQGTAGELFF.